The clone carrying this T cell receptor (beta chain) was seen repeatedly, ten times or more. Its antigen is still unknown. The sample comes from a study of T cell repertoires in cytomegalovirus infection. Study context: From public TCR beta signatures came an indication of both CMV infection and matching HLA type. Findings and caveats of the study: Dominant in the ex vivo response were TCR beta clonotypes restricted by HLA-C and specific for CMV.

The germline gives CDR1 SGHTA, CDR2 FQGNSA. The CDR3 sequence is 16 residues long. Trimming took off 5 bases at V and 2 bases at J, with 19 bases between the two ends. Via MiXCR, TCRdb re-called the reads, giving one row per CDR3 protein. The sample holds about 360,000 distinct CDR3 sequences; about a sixth are singletons and the top ten take roughly 9%. This sequence joins TRBV7-2 and TRBJ2-7; perhaps TRBD2 as D (7 bases). Material for sequencing was PBMCs. The TCR comes from a human donor in good health (CMV status not recorded). Some clones in this sample may be carry-over from other donors' samples. The CDR3 nucleotides read TGTGCCAGCAGCCCGCGCCGCGGGGGCCTCCCCTACGAGCAGTACTTC. Its translation: CASSPRRGGLPYEQYF.